This T cell receptor (beta chain) comes out of a study of blood T cell repertoires in COVID-19. Study details: PBMCs, B-cell-depleted T cells, or T cells were the source of the cDNA or gDNA that made up the material.

TCRdb's copy holds only in-frame clones and misses some; the assay was immunoSEQ multiplex PCR. The sample contains a few hundred thousand clones, 88% of which appear only once. The V gene end was trimmed by 5 bases and the J gene end by 4 bases; junction bases not matched to a gene: 8. The CDR3 consists of 14 residues. Germline V lookup: CDR1 GTSNPN, CDR2 SVGIG (reference sequence). The V and J genes are TRBV30 and TRBJ1-1, with 9 bases that match TRBD1. Specimen: peripheral blood. The receptor was derived from a woman aged 25 to 39 who had recovered from COVID-19. In nucleotides, the CDR3 is TGTGCCTGGGGGGACAGGGCGTTGGCCACTGAAGCTTTCTTT. This codes for CAWGDRALATEAFF.